This T cell receptor beta chain was sequenced in a study of cytomegalovirus exposure and HLA in healthy donors. This CDR3 contains 14 residues. The V and J ends lost 6 bases and 8 bases respectively, with 17 bases between them. Germline V gives CDR1 SGHTA, CDR2 FQGNSA. The PCR was carried out with 60 Vbeta primers and 13 Jbeta primers. Profiled with immunoSEQ multiplex PCR; TCRdb holds only in-frame clones, not every one. Of about 140,000 clones in the sample, approximately 88% are singletons; the top ten hold around 0.51%. On this clone itself: The antigen remains unidentified.

Regarding the study as a whole: Later analysis showed most CMV-associated TCR beta chains appearing HLA-restricted. Most observed TCR sequences were rare, whereas some public TCRs were detected in many donors.

The chain employs TRBV7-2 and TRBJ2-1; the D gene is possibly TRBD1 (7 bases). The clonotype comes from a woman aged 40 to 55 in good health and CMV-seronegative. The sample consisted of PBMCs. The CDR3 sequence is CASSSQGGGHEQFF. Here the CDR3 DNA reads TGTGCCAGCAGTTCGCAGGGGGGTGGCCATGAGCAGTTCTTC.